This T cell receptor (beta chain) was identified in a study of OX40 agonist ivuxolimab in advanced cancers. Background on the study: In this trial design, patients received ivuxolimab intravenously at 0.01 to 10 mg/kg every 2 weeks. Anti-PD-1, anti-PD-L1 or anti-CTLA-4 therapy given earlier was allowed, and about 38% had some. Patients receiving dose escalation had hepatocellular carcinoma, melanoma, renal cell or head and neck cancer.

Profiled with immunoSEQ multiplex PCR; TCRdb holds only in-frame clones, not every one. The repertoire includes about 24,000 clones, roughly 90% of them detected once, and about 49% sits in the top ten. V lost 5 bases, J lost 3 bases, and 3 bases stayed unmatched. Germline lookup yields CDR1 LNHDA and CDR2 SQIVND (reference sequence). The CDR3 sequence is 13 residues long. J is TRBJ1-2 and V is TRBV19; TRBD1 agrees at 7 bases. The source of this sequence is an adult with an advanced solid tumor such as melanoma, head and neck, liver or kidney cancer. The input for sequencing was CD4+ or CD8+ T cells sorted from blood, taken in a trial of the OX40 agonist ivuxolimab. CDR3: CASSQGVYYGYTF. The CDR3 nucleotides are TGTGCCAGTAGTCAGGGGGTCTACTATGGCTACACCTTC.